This T cell receptor (beta chain) stems from a study of cytomegalovirus exposure and HLA in healthy donors. The germline gives CDR1 SGHKS, CDR2 YYEKEE (reference sequence). V gave up 4 bases and J gave up 2 bases, with 12 bases separating them. The CDR3 runs 15 residues. Remarks on this clone: Antigen: not known.

Study conclusions and caveats: An analysis was carried out at a later point. It showed that HLA-associated TCR beta chains were more clonally expanded than equally common non-associated chains.

Both 60 Vbeta primers and 13 Jbeta primers went into the PCR. Using immunoSEQ multiplex PCR, the repertoire was profiled, and TCRdb retains in-frame clones only, with some absent. This sample has approximately 98,000 clones, with 70% to 80% found just once. Sequenced sample: PBMCs. V gene TRBV5-5 combines with J gene TRBJ2-2, with unresolved D. This TCR derives from a man between 18 and 35 years old in good health and CMV-seropositive. The CDR3 region is CASSPTRGNTGELFF. The CDR3 nucleotides are TGTGCCAGCAGCCCGACCCGAGGTAACACCGGGGAGCTGTTTTTT. Supplemented by reference TRBV5-5 and TRBJ2-2, the full variable domain reads DAGVTQSPTHLIKTRGQQVTLRCSPISGHKSVSWYQQVLGQGPQFIFQYYEKEERGRGNFPDRFSARQFPNYSSELNVNALLLGDSALYLCASSPTRGNTGELFFGEGSRLTVL.